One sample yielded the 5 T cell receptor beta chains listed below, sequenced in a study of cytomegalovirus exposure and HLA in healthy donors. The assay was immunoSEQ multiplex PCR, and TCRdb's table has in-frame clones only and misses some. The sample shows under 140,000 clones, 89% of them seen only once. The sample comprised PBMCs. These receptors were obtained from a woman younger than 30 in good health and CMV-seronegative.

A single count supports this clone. CDR3 sequence reads: CASGLAQGNGNTIYF. The DNA of the CDR3 is TGTGCTAGTGGTTTGGCACAGGGGAACGGAAACACCATATATTTT. The chain carries TRBV12-5 and TRBJ1-3; 7 bases fit TRBD1. Unmatched junction bases numbered 4, after V lost 1 base and J lost 4 bases. Germline CDR1 and CDR2: LGHNT and FRNRAP. The CDR3 is made up of 15 amino acids.

The CDR3 here is CASSLSRLADNEQFF. CDR3 nucleotide sequence: TGTGCCAGCAGTTTATCGCGCCTAGCGGACAATGAGCAGTTCTTC. The rearrangement uses TRBV27 and TRBJ2-1, with 7 bases identical to TRBD2. The V gene's germline CDR1 is MNHEY and CDR2 SMNVEV (reference sequence). J gave up 5 bases and V 0 bases, and 4 bases lay outside the gene matches. The CDR3 is made up of 15 amino acids.

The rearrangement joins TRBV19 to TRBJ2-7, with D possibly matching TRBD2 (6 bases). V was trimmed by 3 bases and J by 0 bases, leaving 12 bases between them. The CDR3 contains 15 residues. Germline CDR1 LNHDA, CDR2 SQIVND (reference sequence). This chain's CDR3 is CASSMEGISSYEQYF. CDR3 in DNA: TGTGCCAGTAGTATGGAGGGGATCAGCTCCTACGAGCAGTACTTC.

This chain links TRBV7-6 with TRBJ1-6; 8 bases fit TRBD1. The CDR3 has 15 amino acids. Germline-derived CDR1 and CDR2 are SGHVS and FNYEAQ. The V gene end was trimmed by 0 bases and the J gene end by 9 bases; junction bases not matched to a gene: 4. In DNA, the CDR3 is TGTGCCAGCAGCTTAGCGACAGGGGAGGTTTCACCCCTCCACTTT. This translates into CASSLATGEVSPLHF.

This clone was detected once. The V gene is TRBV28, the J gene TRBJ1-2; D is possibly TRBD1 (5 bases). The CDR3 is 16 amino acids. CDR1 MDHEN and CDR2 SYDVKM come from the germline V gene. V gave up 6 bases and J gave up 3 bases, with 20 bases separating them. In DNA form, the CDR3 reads TGTGCCAGCAGGGATCCCGGGACCTCGGGGGACTATGGCTACACCTTC. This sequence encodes CASRDPGTSGDYGYTF.